Following are 10 T cell receptor beta chains from one sample sequenced in a study of blood T cell repertoires in COVID-19. The method was immunoSEQ multiplex PCR; TCRdb's version includes in-frame clones alone and lacks a portion of them. The repertoire holds 11,000 to 15,000 clones, with approximately 92% as singletons. The sequenced sample was peripheral blood. The receptors here all came from a human donor in a cohort sampled during active COVID-19.

The chain carries TRBV7-2 and TRBJ1-3; D is unresolved. The CDR3 totals 15 residues. Trimming pared 5 bases from V and 2 bases from J, leaving 13 bases between. Germline-derived CDR1 and CDR2 are SGHTA and FQGNSA. The CDR3 loop is CASSQSRVPGNTIYF. The CDR3, as DNA: TGTGCCAGCAGCCAAAGCCGGGTTCCTGGAAACACCATATATTTT.

This rearrangement joins TRBV14 to TRBJ1-1, with 8 bases that match TRBD1. The junction had 6 bases not matched to a gene; V was cut back by 4 bases and J by 2 bases. The CDR3 is made up of 15 amino acids. Germline lookup yields CDR1 SGHDN and CDR2 FVKESK. Here the CDR3 DNA reads TGTGCCAGCAGCCTTTGGGACAGGAAAAACACTGAAGCTTTCTTT. Translated, it gives CASSLWDRKNTEAFF.

The V gene is TRBV6-1, the J gene TRBJ1-5; maybe TRBD1 (5 bases). The CDR3 covers 15 residues. CDR1 is MNHNS and CDR2 is SASEGT in the germline V gene. V was trimmed by 3 bases and J by 1 base, leaving 10 bases between them. CDR3 in DNA: TGTGCCAGCAGTGAGGGGCAGGGAAGCAATCAGCCCCAGCATTTT. This translates into CASSEGQGSNQPQHF.

V is TRBV6-5 and J is TRBJ1-3, with D hard to call. The CDR3 extends over 14 amino acids. V was pared by 5 bases and J by 2 bases, with 10 bases between. Germline V gives CDR1 MNHEY, CDR2 SVGAGI. The CDR3 DNA is TGTGCCAGCAGTCCTCGCGGGACTGGAAACACCATATATTTT. Its protein product is CASSPRGTGNTIYF.

The V and J genes are TRBV28 and TRBJ2-1; D is perhaps TRBD1 (5 bases). The germline V and J ends were trimmed by 6 bases and 9 bases, with 18 bases remaining between them. The germline V gene has CDR1 MDHEN and CDR2 SYDVKM. CDR3 size: 14 residues. The CDR3 protein is CASRSDPLRGEQFF. The CDR3 coding sequence is TGTGCCAGCAGGAGTGACCCTCTTAGGGGTGAGCAGTTCTTC.

The chain has TRBV5-1 and TRBJ2-7; 10 bases are a match to TRBD1. The CDR3 spans 14 residues. J gave up 4 bases and V 3 bases, and 4 bases lay outside the gene matches. Germline CDR1 reads SGHRS; CDR2 reads YFSETQ. CDR3 DNA sequence: TGCGCCAGCAGCTACGGGGACAGGGGATACGAGCAGTACTTC. It is translated as CASSYGDRGYEQYF.

The J gene is TRBJ2-6, the V gene TRBV29-1; possibly TRBD1 for D (6 bases). V gave up 7 bases and J gave up 2 bases, with 12 bases separating them. The germline V gene has CDR1 SQVTM and CDR2 ANQGSEA. CDR3 length equals 14 residues. The DNA for the CDR3 is TGCAGCGCCCCCAGGACAGCTGGGGCCAACGTCCTGACTTTC. It encodes CSAPRTAGANVLTF.

V and J are TRBV9 and TRBJ2-3; 9 nucleotides agree with TRBD2. Germline-derived CDR1 and CDR2 are SGDLS and YYNGEE. With V trimmed by 6 bases and J by 2 bases, 7 bases remained unmatched. The CDR3 sequence is 15 residues long. This CDR3 reads CASTLSGGHTDTQYF. CDR3 in DNA: TGTGCCAGCACCCTTAGCGGGGGTCACACAGATACGCAGTATTTT.

The chain combines TRBV7-9 with TRBJ2-5; tentative D call: TRBD2 (6 bases). V dropped 6 bases and J dropped 2 bases, with 19 bases sitting between them. CDR1 and CDR2 from the germline V gene are SEHNR and FQNEAQ (reference sequence). This CDR3 is built from 16 residues. CDR3 DNA: TGTGCCAGCAGTTCCGCGGGGCTAGCGAGGCAAGAGACCCAGTACTTC. This encodes CASSSAGLARQETQYF.

The chain joins TRBV27 to TRBJ2-7; 7 bases align to TRBD2. The CDR3 covers 16 residues. The ends lost 4 bases at V and 5 bases at J; junction bases unmatched: 14. Germline-derived CDR1 and CDR2 are MNHEY and SMNVEV (reference sequence). CDR3 region: CASSSPEAGVSHEQYF. CDR3 in DNA: TGTGCCAGCAGTTCCCCAGAGGCGGGAGTAAGCCACGAGCAGTACTTC.